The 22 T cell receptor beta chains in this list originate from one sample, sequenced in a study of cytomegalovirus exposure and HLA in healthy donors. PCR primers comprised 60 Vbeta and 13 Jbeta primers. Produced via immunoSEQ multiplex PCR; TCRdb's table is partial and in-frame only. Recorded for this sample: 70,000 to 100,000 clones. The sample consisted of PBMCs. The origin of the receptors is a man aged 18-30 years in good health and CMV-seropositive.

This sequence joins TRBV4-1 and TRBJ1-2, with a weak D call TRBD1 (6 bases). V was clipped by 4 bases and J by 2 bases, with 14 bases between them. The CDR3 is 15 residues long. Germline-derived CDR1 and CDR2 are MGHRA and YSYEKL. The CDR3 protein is CASSPPGQRNYGYTF. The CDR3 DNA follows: TGCGCCAGCAGCCCTCCCGGACAGCGAAACTATGGCTACACCTTC.

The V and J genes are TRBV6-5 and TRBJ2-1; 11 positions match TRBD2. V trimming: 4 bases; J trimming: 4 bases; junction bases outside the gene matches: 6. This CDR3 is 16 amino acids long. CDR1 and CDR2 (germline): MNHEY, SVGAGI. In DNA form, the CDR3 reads TGTGCCAGCAGTTTAGCGGGGGGGCCTAGGTACAATGAGCAGTTCTTC. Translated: CASSLAGGPRYNEQFF.

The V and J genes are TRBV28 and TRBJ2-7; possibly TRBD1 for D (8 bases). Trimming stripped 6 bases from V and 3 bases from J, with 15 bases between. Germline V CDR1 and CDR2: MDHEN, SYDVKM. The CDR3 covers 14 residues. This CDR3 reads CASSATGEGYEQYF. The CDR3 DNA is TGTGCCAGCAGCGCGACAGGGGAGGGCTACGAGCAGTACTTC.

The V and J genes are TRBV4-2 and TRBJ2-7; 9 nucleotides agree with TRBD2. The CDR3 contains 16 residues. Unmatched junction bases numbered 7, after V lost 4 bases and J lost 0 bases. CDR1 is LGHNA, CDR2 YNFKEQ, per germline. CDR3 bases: TGTGCCAGCAGCCCCCTAGGTAGCGGGAGCTCCTACGAGCAGTACTTC. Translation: CASSPLGSGSSYEQYF.

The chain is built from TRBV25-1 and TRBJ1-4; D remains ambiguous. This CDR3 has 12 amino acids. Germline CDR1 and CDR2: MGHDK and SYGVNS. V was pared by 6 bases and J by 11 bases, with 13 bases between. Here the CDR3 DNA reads TGTGCCAGCAGAAAGGATATGGAGAAACTGTTTTTT. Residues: CASRKDMEKLFF.

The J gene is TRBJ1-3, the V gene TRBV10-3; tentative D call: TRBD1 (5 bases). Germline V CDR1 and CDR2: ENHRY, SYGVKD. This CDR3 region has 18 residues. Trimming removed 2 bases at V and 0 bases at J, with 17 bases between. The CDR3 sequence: CAISEPRGREVSGNTIYF. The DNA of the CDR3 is TGTGCCATCAGTGAGCCGAGGGGAAGGGAGGTCTCTGGAAACACCATATATTTT.

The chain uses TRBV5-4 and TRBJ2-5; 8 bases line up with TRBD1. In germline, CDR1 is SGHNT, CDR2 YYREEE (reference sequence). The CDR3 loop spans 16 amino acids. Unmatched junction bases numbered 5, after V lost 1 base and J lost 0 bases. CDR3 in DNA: TGTGCCAGCAGCTTGACGACAGGGGTTAACCAAGAGACCCAGTACTTC. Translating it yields CASSLTTGVNQETQYF.

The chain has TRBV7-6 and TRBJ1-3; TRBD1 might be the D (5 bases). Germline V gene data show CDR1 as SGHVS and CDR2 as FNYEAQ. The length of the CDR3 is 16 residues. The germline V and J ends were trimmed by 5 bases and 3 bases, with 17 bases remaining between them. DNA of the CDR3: TGTGCCAGCAGCATCATGGGGGGGAGAAATGGAAACACCATATATTTT. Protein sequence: CASSIMGGRNGNTIYF.

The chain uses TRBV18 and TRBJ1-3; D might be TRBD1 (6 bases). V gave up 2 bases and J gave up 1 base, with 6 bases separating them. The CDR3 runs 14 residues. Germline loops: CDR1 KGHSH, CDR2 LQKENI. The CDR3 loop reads CASSPRGSGNTIYF. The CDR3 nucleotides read TGTGCCAGCTCACCAAGGGGGTCTGGAAACACCATATATTTT.

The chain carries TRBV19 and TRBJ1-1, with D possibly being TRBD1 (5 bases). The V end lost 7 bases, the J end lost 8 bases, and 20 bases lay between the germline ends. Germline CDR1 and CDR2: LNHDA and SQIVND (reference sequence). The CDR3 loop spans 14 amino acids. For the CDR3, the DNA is TGTGCCAGTATCACTACCCGGTGGGCAGGGGAAGCTTTCTTT. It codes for CASITTRWAGEAFF. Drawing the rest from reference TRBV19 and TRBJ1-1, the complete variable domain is DGGITQSPKYLFRKEGQNVTLSCEQNLNHDAMYWYRQDPGQGLRLIYYSQIVNDFQKGDIAEGYSVSREKKESFPLTVTSAQKNPTAFYLCASITTRWAGEAFFGQGTRLTVV.

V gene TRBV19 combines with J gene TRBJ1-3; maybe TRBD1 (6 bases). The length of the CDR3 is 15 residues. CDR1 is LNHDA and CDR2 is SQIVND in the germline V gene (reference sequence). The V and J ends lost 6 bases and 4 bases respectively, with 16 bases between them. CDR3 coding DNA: TGTGCCAGTAGCTCAGCAGGGGCGAGAGGAAACACCATATATTTT. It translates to CASSSAGARGNTIYF. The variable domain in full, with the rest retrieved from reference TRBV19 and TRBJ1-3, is DGGITQSPKYLFRKEGQNVTLSCEQNLNHDAMYWYRQDPGQGLRLIYYSQIVNDFQKGDIAEGYSVSREKKESFPLTVTSAQKNPTAFYLCASSSAGARGNTIYFGEGSWLTVV.

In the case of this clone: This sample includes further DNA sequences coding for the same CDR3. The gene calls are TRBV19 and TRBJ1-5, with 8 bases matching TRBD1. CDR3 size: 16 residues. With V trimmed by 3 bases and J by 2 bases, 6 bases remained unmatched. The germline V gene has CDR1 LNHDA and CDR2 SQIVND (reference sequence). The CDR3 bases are TGTGCCAGTAGTATTCGGGGCAGGGGGCGCAATCAGCCCCAGCATTTT. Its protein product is CASSIRGRGRNQPQHF.

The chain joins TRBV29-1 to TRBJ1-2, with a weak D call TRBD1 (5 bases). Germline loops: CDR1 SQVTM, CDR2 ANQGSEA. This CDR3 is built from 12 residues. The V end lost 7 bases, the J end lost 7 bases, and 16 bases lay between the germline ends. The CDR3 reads CSDTTEFFGYTF. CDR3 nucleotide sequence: TGCAGCGACACGACAGAGTTCTTTGGCTACACCTTC.

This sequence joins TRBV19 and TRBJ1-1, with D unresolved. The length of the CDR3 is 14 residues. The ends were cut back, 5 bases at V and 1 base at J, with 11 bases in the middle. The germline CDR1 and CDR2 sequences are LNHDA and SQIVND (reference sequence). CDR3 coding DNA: TGTGCCAGTAGTGTGCTGGAGGGGAACACTGAAGCTTTCTTT. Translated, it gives CASSVLEGNTEAFF.

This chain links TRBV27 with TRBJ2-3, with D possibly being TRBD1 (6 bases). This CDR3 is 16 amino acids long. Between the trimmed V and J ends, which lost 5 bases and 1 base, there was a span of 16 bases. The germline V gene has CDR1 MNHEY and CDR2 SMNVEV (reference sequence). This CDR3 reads CASSDQRQAGTDTQYF. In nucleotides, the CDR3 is TGTGCCAGCAGTGACCAAAGACAGGCTGGCACAGATACGCAGTATTTT.

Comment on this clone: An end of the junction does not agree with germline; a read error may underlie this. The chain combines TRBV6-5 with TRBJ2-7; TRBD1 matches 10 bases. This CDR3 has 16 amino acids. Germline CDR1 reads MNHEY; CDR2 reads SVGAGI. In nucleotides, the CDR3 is TGTGCCAGCAGTAACTCCCTGGGACAGGGGTACTACGAGCAGTACTTC. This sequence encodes CASSNSLGQGYYEQYF.

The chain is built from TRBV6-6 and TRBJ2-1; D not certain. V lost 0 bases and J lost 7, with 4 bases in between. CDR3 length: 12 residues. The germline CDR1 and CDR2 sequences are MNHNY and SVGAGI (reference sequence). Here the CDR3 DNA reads TGTGCCAGCAGTTACTCCACTAATGAGCAGTTCTTC. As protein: CASSYSTNEQFF.

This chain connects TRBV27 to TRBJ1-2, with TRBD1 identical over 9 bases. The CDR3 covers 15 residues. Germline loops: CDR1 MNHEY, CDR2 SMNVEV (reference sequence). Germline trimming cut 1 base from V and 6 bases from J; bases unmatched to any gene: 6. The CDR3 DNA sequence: TGTGCCAGCAGTTTATTTGGGACAGGGTCTAATGGCTACACCTTC. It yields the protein CASSLFGTGSNGYTF.

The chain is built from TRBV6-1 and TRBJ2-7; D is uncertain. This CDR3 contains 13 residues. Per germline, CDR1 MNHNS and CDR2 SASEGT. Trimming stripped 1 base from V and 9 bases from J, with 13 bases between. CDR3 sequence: CASSEDGWFGQYF. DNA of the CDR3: TGTGCCAGCAGTGAAGACGGTTGGTTCGGGCAGTACTTC.

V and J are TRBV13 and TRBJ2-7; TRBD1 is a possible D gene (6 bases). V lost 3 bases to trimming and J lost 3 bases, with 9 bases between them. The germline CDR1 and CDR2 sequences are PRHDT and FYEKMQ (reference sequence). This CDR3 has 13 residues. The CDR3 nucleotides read TGTGCCAGCAGCTTTAGACAGGACTACGAGCAGTACTTC. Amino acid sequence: CASSFRQDYEQYF.

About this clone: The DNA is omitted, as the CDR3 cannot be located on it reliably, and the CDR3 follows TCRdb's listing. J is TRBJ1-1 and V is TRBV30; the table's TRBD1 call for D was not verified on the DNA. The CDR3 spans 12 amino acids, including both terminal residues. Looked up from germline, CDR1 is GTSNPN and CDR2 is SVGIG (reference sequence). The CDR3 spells CAWSVAQGNGFF.

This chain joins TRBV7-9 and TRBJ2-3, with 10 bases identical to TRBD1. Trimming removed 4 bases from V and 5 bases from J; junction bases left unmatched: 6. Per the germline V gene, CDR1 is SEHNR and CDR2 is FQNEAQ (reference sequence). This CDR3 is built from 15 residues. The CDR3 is CASSSDRGQGDTQYF. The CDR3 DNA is TGTGCCAGCAGCTCCGACAGGGGGCAGGGAGATACGCAGTATTTT.